The rows below give T cell receptor beta chains drawn from one sample of a study of shared clonotypes between healthy human individuals. Libraries were prepared by immunoSEQ multiplex PCR; TCRdb keeps only in-frame clonotypes and omits some of them. This table has about 2.2 million clones, about 93% appearing once. The sample was naive CD8+ T cells from PBMCs. These TCRs come from a man between 18 and 35 years old in good health. Some clones in this sample may be carry-over from other donors' samples. CDR3s include the opening cysteine and the closing phenylalanine or tryptophan. A D gene is named only where the DNA matches it firmly. Expanded clones get a size class; other rows say once, few or many, or leave the size out.

D gene: NA; clone size: NA; V gene: TRBV5-1; J gene: TRBJ2-3; CDR3 protein: CASSFLREADTQYF; CDR3 DNA: TGCGCCAGCAGCTTTCTCAGGGAGGCAGATACGCAGTATTTT
D gene: TRBD1; clone size: NA; V gene: TRBV9; J gene: TRBJ1-5; CDR3 protein: CASSAQGATQPQHF; CDR3 DNA: TGTGCCAGCAGCGCGCAGGGGGCCACTCAGCCCCAGCATTTT
D gene: TRBD2; clone size: NA; V gene: TRBV9; J gene: TRBJ2-7; CDR3 protein: CASSVAGGPGDEQYF; CDR3 DNA: TGTGCCAGCAGCGTAGCGGGAGGGCCCGGAGACGAGCAGTACTTC
D gene: NA; clone size: NA; V gene: TRBV14; J gene: TRBJ2-1; CDR3 protein: CASSHDTTNNEQFF; CDR3 DNA: TGTGCCAGCAGCCACGATACCACGAACAATGAGCAGTTCTTC
D gene: TRBD2; clone size: NA; V gene: TRBV10-3; J gene: TRBJ2-1; CDR3 protein: CAISEGIAGPNEQFF; CDR3 DNA: TGTGCCATCAGTGAGGGGATAGCGGGACCCAATGAGCAGTTCTTC
D gene: NA; clone size: NA; V gene: TRBV27; J gene: TRBJ2-7; CDR3 protein: CASNQGGSIAGFPYEQYF; CDR3 DNA: TGTGCCAGCAATCAGGGGGGAAGCATAGCGGGATTCCCCTACGAGCAGTACTTC
D gene: NA; clone size: NA; V gene: TRBV7-2; J gene: TRBJ2-3; CDR3 protein: CASSWVVGGASSDTQYF; CDR3 DNA: TGTGCCAGCAGCTGGGTCGTGGGCGGTGCCTCCTCGGATACGCAGTATTTT
D gene: TRBD1; clone size: NA; V gene: TRBV27; J gene: TRBJ1-1; CDR3 protein: CASSPRQGRYTEAFF; CDR3 DNA: TGTGCCAGCAGTCCCCGACAGGGAAGGTACACTGAAGCTTTCTTT
D gene: NA; clone size: once; V gene: TRBV21-1; J gene: TRBJ2-4; CDR3 protein: CASPPGTAKNIQYF; CDR3 DNA: TGTGCCAGCCCCCCAGGGACGGCCAAAAACATTCAGTACTTC
D gene: TRBD1; clone size: NA; V gene: TRBV19; J gene: TRBJ2-6; CDR3 protein: CASSPRDREPSAGANVLTF; CDR3 DNA: TGTGCCAGTAGTCCGAGGGACAGGGAACCATCGGCTGGGGCCAACGTCCTGACTTTC
D gene: NA; clone size: NA; V gene: TRBV27; J gene: TRBJ1-3; CDR3 protein: CASSWGIGNTIYF; CDR3 DNA: TGTGCCAGCAGTTGGGGTATAGGAAACACCATATATTTT
D gene: NA; clone size: NA; V gene: TRBV27; J gene: TRBJ2-7; CDR3 protein: CASVSPVGEQYF; CDR3 DNA: TGTGCCAGCGTCTCCCCCGTCGGCGAGCAGTACTTC
D gene: TRBD2; clone size: NA; V gene: TRBV9; J gene: TRBJ2-1; CDR3 protein: CASSVESGRAGSEQFF; CDR3 DNA: TGTGCCAGCAGCGTCGAAAGCGGGAGGGCCGGTAGTGAGCAGTTCTTC
D gene: NA; clone size: few; V gene: TRBV12-5; J gene: TRBJ1-5; CDR3 protein: CASGLVRQASNQPQHF; CDR3 DNA: TGTGCTAGTGGTTTGGTACGACAGGCTAGCAATCAGCCCCAGCATTTT
D gene: TRBD1; clone size: NA; V gene: TRBV29-1; J gene: TRBJ2-1; CDR3 protein: CSVEGRTGGYNEQFF; CDR3 DNA: TGCAGCGTGGAGGGCAGGACAGGGGGCTACAATGAGCAGTTCTTC
D gene: NA; clone size: NA; V gene: TRBV5-4; J gene: TRBJ1-1; CDR3 protein: CASSRSPGSTEAFF; CDR3 DNA: TGTGCCAGCAGCAGATCCCCGGGTTCCACTGAAGCTTTCTTT
D gene: TRBD1; clone size: once; V gene: TRBV5-6; J gene: TRBJ2-7; CDR3 protein: CASSPPGTGTYEQYF; CDR3 DNA: TGTGCCAGCAGCCCCCCCGGGACAGGGACCTACGAGCAGTACTTC
D gene: TRBD2; clone size: NA; V gene: TRBV13; J gene: TRBJ2-1; CDR3 protein: CASSQTSGRAFNEQFF; CDR3 DNA: TGTGCCAGCAGCCAGACTAGCGGGAGGGCGTTTAATGAGCAGTTCTTC
D gene: TRBD1; clone size: NA; V gene: TRBV28; J gene: TRBJ2-7; CDR3 protein: CASSPTGQGFYEQYF; CDR3 DNA: TGTGCCAGCAGCCCGACGGGACAGGGGTTCTACGAGCAGTACTTC
D gene: NA; clone size: NA; V gene: TRBV29-1; J gene: TRBJ2-5; CDR3 protein: CSVDYDGETQYF; CDR3 DNA: TGCAGCGTTGATTATGATGGAGAGACCCAGTACTTC
D gene: TRBD1; clone size: NA; V gene: TRBV10-3; J gene: TRBJ1-5; CDR3 protein: CAISGTGGENQPQHF; CDR3 DNA: TGTGCCATCAGTGGGACAGGGGGAGAGAATCAGCCCCAGCATTTT
D gene: NA; clone size: NA; V gene: TRBV2; J gene: TRBJ1-4; CDR3 protein: CASSVIASEKLFF; CDR3 DNA: TGTGCCAGCAGTGTTATCGCTTCTGAAAAACTGTTTTTT
D gene: NA; clone size: NA; V gene: TRBV7-9; J gene: TRBJ1-1; CDR3 protein: CASSLVFRVTEAFF; CDR3 DNA: TGTGCCAGCAGCTTAGTATTCAGGGTCACTGAAGCTTTCTTT
D gene: NA; clone size: NA; V gene: TRBV6-5; J gene: TRBJ2-5; CDR3 protein: CASRPQSQETQYF; CDR3 DNA: TGTGCCAGCAGACCTCAGTCGCAAGAGACCCAGTACTTC
D gene: NA; clone size: once; V gene: TRBV14; J gene: TRBJ2-5; CDR3 protein: CASSQEPSKQETQYF; CDR3 DNA: TGTGCCAGCAGCCAAGAGCCCAGTAAACAAGAGACCCAGTACTTC
D gene: TRBD2; clone size: NA; V gene: TRBV6-5; J gene: TRBJ2-3; CDR3 protein: CASSSSGGNTDTQYF; CDR3 DNA: TGTGCCAGCAGTTCCTCCGGGGGGAACACAGATACGCAGTATTTT
D gene: NA; clone size: once; V gene: TRBV5-1; J gene: TRBJ2-7; CDR3 protein: CASSLASLEVSYEQYF; CDR3 DNA: TGCGCCAGCAGCTTGGCCAGTCTAGAGGTATCCTACGAGCAGTACTTC
D gene: NA; clone size: NA; V gene: TRBV7-2; J gene: TRBJ2-1; CDR3 protein: CASSLGGESMQPVNEQFF; CDR3 DNA: TGTGCCAGCAGCTTAGGGGGAGAGTCTATGCAACCAGTCAATGAGCAGTTCTTC
D gene: NA; clone size: NA; V gene: TRBV7-6; J gene: TRBJ1-1; CDR3 protein: CASSLSDSLNTEAFF; CDR3 DNA: TGTGCCAGCAGCTTATCGGACAGTTTGAACACTGAAGCTTTCTTT
D gene: TRBD1; clone size: NA; V gene: TRBV7-9; J gene: TRBJ1-5; CDR3 protein: CASSLDRDSNQPQHF; CDR3 DNA: TGTGCCAGCAGCCTCGACAGGGACAGCAATCAGCCCCAGCATTTT
D gene: NA; clone size: NA; V gene: TRBV7-2; J gene: TRBJ2-2; CDR3 protein: CASSLGGPGYTGELFF; CDR3 DNA: TGTGCCAGCAGCTTAGGAGGGCCGGGGTACACCGGGGAGCTGTTTTTT
D gene: TRBD2; clone size: NA; V gene: TRBV7-9; J gene: TRBJ2-3; CDR3 protein: CASSLAGSDTQYF; CDR3 DNA: TGTGCCAGCAGCCTAGCGGGGTCCGATACGCAGTATTTT
D gene: TRBD1; clone size: NA; V gene: TRBV28; J gene: TRBJ1-1; CDR3 protein: CASSFQGGKITEAFF; CDR3 DNA: TGTGCCAGCAGTTTTCAAGGGGGCAAGATCACTGAAGCTTTCTTT
D gene: NA; clone size: NA; V gene: TRBV29-1; J gene: TRBJ2-1; CDR3 protein: CSVEGRGRYNEQFF; CDR3 DNA: TGCAGCGTTGAGGGAAGGGGACGGTACAATGAGCAGTTCTTC
D gene: TRBD2; clone size: NA; V gene: TRBV7-9; J gene: TRBJ2-5; CDR3 protein: CASSYGGSGSRGQETQYF; CDR3 DNA: TGTGCCAGCAGTTACGGGGGGAGCGGGAGTAGGGGTCAAGAGACCCAGTACTTC
D gene: NA; clone size: NA; V gene: TRBV28; J gene: TRBJ2-1; CDR3 protein: CASSLEGWNEQFF; CDR3 DNA: TGTGCCAGCAGTTTAGAGGGTTGGAATGAGCAGTTCTTC
D gene: NA; clone size: NA; V gene: TRBV27; J gene: TRBJ2-2; CDR3 protein: CASSPETGWGTGELFF; CDR3 DNA: TGTGCCAGCAGTCCCGAGACAGGCTGGGGCACCGGGGAGCTGTTTTTT
D gene: TRBD2; clone size: NA; V gene: TRBV28; J gene: TRBJ2-7; CDR3 protein: CASSLGLPGLATYEQYF; CDR3 DNA: TGTGCCAGCAGTTTAGGGTTGCCGGGACTAGCGACCTACGAGCAGTACTTC
D gene: NA; clone size: NA; V gene: TRBV6-1; J gene: TRBJ2-1; CDR3 protein: CASSDSPAYEQFF; CDR3 DNA: TGTGCCAGCTCGGACTCCCCGGCCTATGAGCAGTTCTTC
D gene: NA; clone size: NA; V gene: TRBV11-2; J gene: TRBJ2-7; CDR3 protein: CASSLGPGFHEQYF; CDR3 DNA: TGTGCCAGCAGCTTAGGGCCAGGGTTTCACGAGCAGTACTTC
D gene: NA; clone size: NA; V gene: TRBV7-6; J gene: TRBJ2-1; CDR3 protein: CASSFFRDPEQFF; CDR3 DNA: TGTGCCAGCAGCTTTTTTAGGGACCCCGAGCAGTTCTTC
D gene: NA; clone size: NA; V gene: TRBV5-1; J gene: TRBJ2-5; CDR3 protein: CASSLAPQGAETQYF; CDR3 DNA: TGCGCCAGCAGCTTGGCCCCGCAGGGCGCGGAGACCCAGTACTTC
D gene: NA; clone size: NA; V gene: TRBV6-5; J gene: TRBJ1-1; CDR3 protein: CASSYPGGNTEAFF; CDR3 DNA: TGTGCCAGCAGTTATCCCGGGGGTAACACTGAAGCTTTCTTT
D gene: NA; clone size: NA; V gene: TRBV9; J gene: TRBJ2-2; CDR3 protein: CASSVRGFTGELFF; CDR3 DNA: TGTGCCAGCAGCGTCCGGGGTTTTACCGGGGAGCTGTTTTTT
D gene: NA; clone size: once; V gene: TRBV28; J gene: TRBJ1-4; CDR3 protein: CASSLSQNNEKLFF; CDR3 DNA: TGTGCCAGCAGTTTAAGTCAGAATAATGAAAAACTGTTTTTT
D gene: TRBD1; clone size: NA; V gene: TRBV7-9; J gene: TRBJ2-5; CDR3 protein: CASSQKGAPQETQYF; CDR3 DNA: TGTGCCAGCAGCCAAAAGGGGGCCCCACAAGAGACCCAGTACTTC
D gene: NA; clone size: NA; V gene: TRBV7-9; J gene: TRBJ2-1; CDR3 protein: CASSGEVGNEQFF; CDR3 DNA: TGTGCCAGCAGCGGAGAGGTAGGGAATGAGCAGTTCTTC
D gene: NA; clone size: NA; V gene: TRBV6-1; J gene: TRBJ1-2; CDR3 protein: CASSESIDGYYGYTF; CDR3 DNA: TGTGCCAGCAGTGAATCAATCGATGGGTACTATGGCTACACCTTC
D gene: TRBD2; clone size: once; V gene: TRBV11-2; J gene: TRBJ2-1; CDR3 protein: CASSSTSGRASEQFF; CDR3 DNA: TGTGCCAGCAGCTCGACTAGCGGGAGGGCATCTGAGCAGTTCTTC
D gene: TRBD2; clone size: NA; V gene: TRBV14; J gene: TRBJ2-1; CDR3 protein: CASSGGLAGGTYNEQFF; CDR3 DNA: TGTGCCAGCAGTGGGGGACTAGCGGGAGGAACCTACAATGAGCAGTTCTTC
D gene: TRBD1; clone size: NA; V gene: TRBV27; J gene: TRBJ2-7; CDR3 protein: CASSDRQGRTYEQYF; CDR3 DNA: TGTGCCAGCAGTGATCGACAGGGAAGGACCTACGAGCAGTACTTC
D gene: TRBD1; clone size: once; V gene: TRBV2; J gene: TRBJ2-7; CDR3 protein: CASSGGDRVPYEQYF; CDR3 DNA: TGTGCCAGCAGCGGAGGGGACAGGGTCCCCTACGAGCAGTACTTC
D gene: NA; clone size: NA; V gene: TRBV4-1; J gene: TRBJ2-7; CDR3 protein: CASSQATTGRWYEQYF; CDR3 DNA: TGCGCCAGCAGCCAGGCGACCACAGGGAGATGGTACGAGCAGTACTTC
D gene: NA; clone size: NA; V gene: TRBV5-1; J gene: TRBJ2-2; CDR3 protein: CASSLGQQSTGELFF; CDR3 DNA: TGCGCCAGCAGCTTGGGACAGCAATCTACCGGGGAGCTGTTTTTT
D gene: NA; clone size: NA; V gene: TRBV6-5; J gene: TRBJ2-5; CDR3 protein: CASSYSPLEETQYF; CDR3 DNA: TGTGCCAGCAGTTACTCGCCACTGGAGGAGACCCAGTACTTC
D gene: TRBD2; clone size: NA; V gene: TRBV4-3; J gene: TRBJ2-1; CDR3 protein: CASSQLEGLAILNEQFF; CDR3 DNA: TGCGCCAGCAGCCAGCTAGAGGGACTAGCGATACTCAATGAGCAGTTCTTC
D gene: TRBD2; clone size: NA; V gene: TRBV30; J gene: TRBJ2-2; CDR3 protein: CAWMGLAGKSGELFF; CDR3 DNA: TGTGCCTGGATGGGACTAGCGGGAAAGAGCGGGGAGCTGTTTTTT
D gene: NA; clone size: NA; V gene: TRBV6-5; J gene: TRBJ1-1; CDR3 protein: CASSESTVAFF; CDR3 DNA: TGTGCCAGCAGTGAATCCACCGTTGCTTTCTTT
D gene: NA; clone size: once; V gene: TRBV9; J gene: TRBJ1-1; CDR3 protein: CASSVGTEGVTEAFF; CDR3 DNA: TGTGCCAGCAGCGTAGGGACAGAAGGAGTAACTGAAGCTTTCTTT
D gene: TRBD1; clone size: NA; V gene: TRBV13; J gene: TRBJ1-3; CDR3 protein: CASSVDGQGSGNTIYF; CDR3 DNA: TGTGCCAGCAGCGTAGACGGACAGGGCTCTGGAAACACCATATATTTT